This passage covers 6 T cell receptor beta chains from one sample sequenced in a study of PD-1 blockade in classical Hodgkin lymphoma. Time point: cycle 4 day 1 (C4D1), after 6 weeks of nivolumab. All patients experienced relapse after autologous stem cell transplantation, and brentuximab vedotin exposure was variable. Measured with immunoSEQ multiplex PCR; TCRdb has only the in-frame clones, and not every one. The table records 23,000 or so clones, over 65% of them present only once. The sequenced sample was peripheral blood mononuclear cells (PBMCs), obtained before the fourth cycle of nivolumab. All receptors come from a human donor with classical Hodgkin lymphoma.

This chain joins TRBV10-3 and TRBJ1-1; TRBD1 matches at 7 bases. Germline lookup yields CDR1 ENHRY and CDR2 SYGVKD. CDR3 length: 12 amino acids. CDR3 nucleotides: TGTGCTTCCACCGGGACAGTTGGTGAAGCTTTCTTT. Translating gives CASTGTVGEAFF.

The rearrangement links TRBV19 to TRBJ2-1; D perhaps matches TRBD1 (6 bases). V was pared by 6 bases and J by 4 bases, with 13 bases between. This CDR3 comprises 14 residues. Germline V lookup: CDR1 LNHDA, CDR2 SQIVND (reference sequence). DNA of the CDR3: TGTGCCAGTAGAGGACAGCGAGTTTACAATGAGCAGTTCTTC. It translates to CASRGQRVYNEQFF.

V is TRBV5-1 and J is TRBJ2-5; 7 bases are a match to TRBD1. Germline lookup yields CDR1 SGHRS and CDR2 YFSETQ. This CDR3 has 14 amino acids. The J segment lost 5 bases and the V segment lost 0 bases, leaving 4 bases of the junction unmatched. CDR3 sequence reads: CASSLESGGETQYF. DNA of the CDR3: TGCGCCAGCAGCTTGGAGTCAGGGGGTGAGACCCAGTACTTC.

This chain links TRBV5-6 with TRBJ2-2; D is ambiguous. V was trimmed by 2 bases and J by 6 bases, leaving 8 bases between them. CDR1 and CDR2 (germline): SGHDT, YYEEEE. CDR3 length equals 13 residues. CDR3: CASSLRSPGELFF. CDR3 in DNA: TGTGCCAGCAGCTTACGGAGTCCCGGGGAGCTGTTTTTT.

The chain uses TRBV6-1 and TRBJ1-1, with no clear D. V was shortened by 3 bases and J by 7 bases, with 9 bases between the two germline ends. This CDR3 has 12 amino acids. The germline V gene encodes CDR1 MNHNS and CDR2 SASEGT. The CDR3 coding sequence is TGTGCCAGCAGTGAGGGCGGCCTTGAAGCTTTCTTT. Translating it yields CASSEGGLEAFF.

The chain couples TRBV4-2 to TRBJ2-7; D is undetermined. This CDR3 has 16 amino acids. V lost 1 base and J lost 5, with 18 bases in between. From germline, CDR1 is LGHNA and CDR2 YNFKEQ. CDR3 DNA sequence: TGTGCCAGCAGCCAAGGATTGGCGATCCCAGTAAACGAGCAGTACTTC. Its translation is CASSQGLAIPVNEQYF.